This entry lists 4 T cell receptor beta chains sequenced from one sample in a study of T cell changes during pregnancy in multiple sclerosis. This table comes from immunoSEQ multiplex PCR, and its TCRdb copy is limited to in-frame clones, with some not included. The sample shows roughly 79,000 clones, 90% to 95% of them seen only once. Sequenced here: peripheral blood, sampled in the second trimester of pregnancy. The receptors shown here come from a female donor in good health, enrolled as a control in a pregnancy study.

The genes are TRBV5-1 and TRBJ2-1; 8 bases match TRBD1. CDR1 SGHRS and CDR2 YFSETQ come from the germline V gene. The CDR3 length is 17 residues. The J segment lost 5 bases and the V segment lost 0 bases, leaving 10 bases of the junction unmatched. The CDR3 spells CASSLEPQGALDNEQFF. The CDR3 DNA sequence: TGCGCCAGCAGCTTGGAACCCCAGGGGGCCCTAGACAATGAGCAGTTCTTC.

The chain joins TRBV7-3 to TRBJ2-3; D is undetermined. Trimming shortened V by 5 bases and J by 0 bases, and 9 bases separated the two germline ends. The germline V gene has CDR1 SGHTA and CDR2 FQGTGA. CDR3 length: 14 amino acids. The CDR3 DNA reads TGTGCCAGCAGCCATCAGACTAGCACAGATACGCAGTATTTT. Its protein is CASSHQTSTDTQYF.

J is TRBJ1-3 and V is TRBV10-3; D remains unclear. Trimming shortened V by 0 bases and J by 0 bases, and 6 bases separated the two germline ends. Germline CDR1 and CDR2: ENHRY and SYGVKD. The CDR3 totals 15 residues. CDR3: CAISESGVSGNTIYF. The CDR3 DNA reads TGTGCCATCAGTGAGTCGGGAGTCTCTGGAAACACCATATATTTT.

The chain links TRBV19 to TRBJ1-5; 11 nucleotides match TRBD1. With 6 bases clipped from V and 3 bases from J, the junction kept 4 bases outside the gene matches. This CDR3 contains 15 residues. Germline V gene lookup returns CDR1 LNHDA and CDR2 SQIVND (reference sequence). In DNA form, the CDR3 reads TGTGCCAGTAGGGGACAGGGGGGGAACAATCAGCCCCAGCATTTT. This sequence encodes CASRGQGGNNQPQHF.